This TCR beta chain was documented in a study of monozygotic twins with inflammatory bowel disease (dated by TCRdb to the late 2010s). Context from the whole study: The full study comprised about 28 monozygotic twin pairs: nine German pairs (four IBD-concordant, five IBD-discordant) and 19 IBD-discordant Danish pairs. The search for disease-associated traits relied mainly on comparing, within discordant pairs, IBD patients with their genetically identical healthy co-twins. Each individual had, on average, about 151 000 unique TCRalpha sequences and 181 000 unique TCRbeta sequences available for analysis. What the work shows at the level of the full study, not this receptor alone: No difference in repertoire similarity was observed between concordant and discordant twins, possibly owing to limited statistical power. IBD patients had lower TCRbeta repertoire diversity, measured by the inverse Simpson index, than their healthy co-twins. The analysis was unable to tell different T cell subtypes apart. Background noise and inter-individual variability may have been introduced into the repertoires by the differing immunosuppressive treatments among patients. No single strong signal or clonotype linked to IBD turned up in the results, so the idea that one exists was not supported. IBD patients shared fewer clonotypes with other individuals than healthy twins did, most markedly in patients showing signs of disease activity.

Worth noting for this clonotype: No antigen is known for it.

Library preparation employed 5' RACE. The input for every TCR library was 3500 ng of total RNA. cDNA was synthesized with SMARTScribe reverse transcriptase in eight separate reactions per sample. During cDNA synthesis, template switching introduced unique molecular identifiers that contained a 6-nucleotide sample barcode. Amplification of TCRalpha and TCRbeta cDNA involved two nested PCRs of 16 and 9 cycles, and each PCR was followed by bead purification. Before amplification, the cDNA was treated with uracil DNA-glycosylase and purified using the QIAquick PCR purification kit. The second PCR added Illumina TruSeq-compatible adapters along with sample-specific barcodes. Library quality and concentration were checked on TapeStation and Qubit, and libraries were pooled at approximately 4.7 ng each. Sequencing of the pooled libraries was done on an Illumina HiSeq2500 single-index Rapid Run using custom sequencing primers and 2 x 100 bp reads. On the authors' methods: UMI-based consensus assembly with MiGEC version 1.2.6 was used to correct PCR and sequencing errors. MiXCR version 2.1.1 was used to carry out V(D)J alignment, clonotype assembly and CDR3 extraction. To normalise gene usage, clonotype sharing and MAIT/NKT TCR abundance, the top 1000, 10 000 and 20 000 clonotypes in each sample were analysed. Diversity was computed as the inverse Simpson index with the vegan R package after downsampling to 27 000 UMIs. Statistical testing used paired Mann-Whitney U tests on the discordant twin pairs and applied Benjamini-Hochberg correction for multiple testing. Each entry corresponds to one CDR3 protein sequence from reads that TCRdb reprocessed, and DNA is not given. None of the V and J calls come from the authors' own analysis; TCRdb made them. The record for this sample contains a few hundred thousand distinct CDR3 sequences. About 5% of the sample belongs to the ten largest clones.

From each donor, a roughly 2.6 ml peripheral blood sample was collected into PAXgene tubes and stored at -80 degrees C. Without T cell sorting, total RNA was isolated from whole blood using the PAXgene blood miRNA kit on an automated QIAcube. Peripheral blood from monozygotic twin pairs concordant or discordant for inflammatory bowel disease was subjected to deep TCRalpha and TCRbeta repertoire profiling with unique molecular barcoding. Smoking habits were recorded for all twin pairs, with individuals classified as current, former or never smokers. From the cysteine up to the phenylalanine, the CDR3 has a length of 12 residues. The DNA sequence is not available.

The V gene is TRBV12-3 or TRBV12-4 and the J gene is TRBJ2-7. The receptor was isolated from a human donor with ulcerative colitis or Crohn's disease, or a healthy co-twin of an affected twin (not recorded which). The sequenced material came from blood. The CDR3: CASSMKLVKQYF.